This paragraph covers one T cell receptor (beta chain) sequence. In the authors' workflow: Amplification with reference gene primers provided the estimates of nucleated cell counts. Clones were read by immunoSEQ multiplex PCR, and TCRdb kept only the in-frame ones, dropping some. V and J calls and clone size are given by that table; D and trimming were obtained from the DNA. This table holds fewer than 80,000 clones, 85% to 90% found once. V was pared by 5 bases and J by 6 bases, with 23 bases between. The CDR3 length is 17 residues. Germline values: CDR1 SEHNR, CDR2 FQNEAQ (reference sequence). This entry belongs to a study of blood T cell repertoires in COVID-19. For the study at large: Acute and convalescent COVID-19 specimens originated in the United States, Italy and Spain. PBMCs, B-cell-depleted T cells, or T cells were the source of the cDNA or gDNA that made up the material.

The chain joins TRBV7-9 to TRBJ2-1, with D possibly being TRBD1 (8 bases). The sample consisted of peripheral blood. This sequence originates from a woman in her 50s with active COVID-19. DNA of the CDR3: TGTGCCAGCAGCCCAATAGATACGGGAGGACAGGGCAATGAGCAGTTCTTC. Translating it yields CASSPIDTGGQGNEQFF. Full variable domain (rest looked up from reference TRBV7-9 and TRBJ2-1): DTGVSQNPRHKITKRGQNVTFRCDPISEHNRLYWYRQTLGQGPEFLTYFQNEAQLEKSRLLSDRFSAERPKGSFSTLEIQRTEQGDSAMYLCASSPIDTGGQGNEQFFGPGTRLTVL.